This TCR beta chain was recorded in a study of T-cell memory formation after mild COVID-19. Study as a whole: Across donors, TCR clusters were largely donor specific. Study-level findings and limits: Chiefly within CM and EM were the contracting CD4+ clones; CD8+ ones were within EMRA. Contracting clones from day 15 to 85 had balanced CD4/CD8; later expanders favoured CD4+.

Using its own MiXCR run on the 5' RACE reads, TCRdb lists one record per CDR3 protein. Of fewer than 300,000 distinct CDR3 sequences listed, roughly 18% are singletons. This clonotype was counted many times. The antigen remains undetermined. The CDR3 runs 14 residues. Germline values: CDR1 SGHVS, CDR2 FNYEAQ. The V end was cut by 0 bases, the J end by 1 base, with 6 bases between. The source of this sequence is a man younger than 35 who had mild COVID-19 (a few samples of this study predate the infection). Cell type and time point are not known. The sequenced sample was PBMCs or a T cell subset sorted from them (not recorded which). V is TRBV7-6 and J is TRBJ1-1, with D unresolved. The chain's CDR3 is CASSLALENTEAFF. Here the CDR3 DNA reads TGTGCCAGCAGCTTAGCCCTTGAGAACACTGAAGCTTTCTTT.